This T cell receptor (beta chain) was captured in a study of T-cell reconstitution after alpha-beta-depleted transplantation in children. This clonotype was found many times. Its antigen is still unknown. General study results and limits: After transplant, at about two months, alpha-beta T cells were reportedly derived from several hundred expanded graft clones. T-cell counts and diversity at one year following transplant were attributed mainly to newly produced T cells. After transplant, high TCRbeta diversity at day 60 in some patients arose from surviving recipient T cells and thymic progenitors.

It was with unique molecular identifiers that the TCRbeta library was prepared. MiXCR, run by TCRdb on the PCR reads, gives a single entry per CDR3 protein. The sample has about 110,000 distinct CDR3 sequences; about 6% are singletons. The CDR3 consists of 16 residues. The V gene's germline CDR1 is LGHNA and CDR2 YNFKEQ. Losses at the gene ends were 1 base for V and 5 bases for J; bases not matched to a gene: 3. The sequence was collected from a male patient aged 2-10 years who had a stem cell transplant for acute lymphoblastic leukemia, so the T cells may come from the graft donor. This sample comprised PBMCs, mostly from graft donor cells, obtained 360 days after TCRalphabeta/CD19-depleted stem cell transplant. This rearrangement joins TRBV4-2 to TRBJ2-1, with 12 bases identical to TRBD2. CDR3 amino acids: CASSQGLAGVDNEQFF. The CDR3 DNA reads TGTGCCAGCAGCCAAGGACTAGCGGGAGTGGACAATGAGCAGTTCTTC.